The clone carrying this TCR beta chain was found a few times. While infection was still active, Seattle patients were enrolled and then followed longitudinally. This record belongs to a study of blood T cell repertoires in COVID-19. Study at large: Italy, Spain and the United States were the sources of the convalescent and acute COVID-19 samples. T cells, B-cell-depleted T cells, or PBMCs provided the cDNA or gDNA that served as material.

The CDR3 has 15 amino acids. CDR1 and CDR2 (germline): MGHRA, YSYEKL. Trimming removed 0 bases from V and 7 bases from J; junction bases left unmatched: 4. In the authors' methods: Reference gene primer amplification yielded estimated nucleated cell counts. Sequencing was performed with immunoSEQ multiplex PCR; in TCRdb, only in-frame clones are kept and a portion is missing. The V and J calls and clone size come from that table; D and trimming were worked out from the DNA. Of roughly 320,000 clones in the sample, 90% were seen once. The chain links TRBV4-1 to TRBJ1-2; 11 bases agree with TRBD1. This receptor was identified in a woman aged 45 to 65 with COVID-19, enrolled during active disease. Sequenced material: peripheral blood. The DNA of the CDR3 is TGCGCCAGCAGCCAAGATGGACAGGGGGCGGTTGGCTACACCTTC. Amino acid sequence: CASSQDGQGAVGYTF.